This is a list of T cell receptor beta chains from one sample in a study of regulatory T cells in long-lasting Graves disease. TCRdb recomputed calls from the multiplex PCR reads with MiXCR, one row per CDR3 protein. This sample has some 450,000 distinct CDR3 sequences; 23% occur once, and the top ten carry around 24%. The input for sequencing was peripheral blood mononuclear cells (PBMCs), taken when the disease was refractory, from a patient treated with antithyroid drugs. These receptors all stem from a female donor with Graves disease. The CDR3 runs from the conserved cysteine through the conserved F or W. D genes are given only for firm matches. Size is stated for part of the rows, as once, few or many counts, or as a class when the clone is expanded.

j_call clone_size v_call d_call cdr3_aa cdr3_nt
TRBJ1-4 few TRBV19 TRBD1 CASNTPGQGHEKLFF TGTGCCAGTAATACGCCGGGACAGGGTCATGAAAAACTGTTTTTT
TRBJ2-7 many TRBV2 - CASEMGRTTYEQYF TGTGCCAGCGAAATGGGACGGACGACCTACGAGCAGTACTTC
TRBJ1-2 - TRBV9 TRBD1 CASSVEGVRTGDIGYTF TGTGCCAGCAGCGTTGAGGGGGTTCGGACAGGGGATATTGGCTACACCTTC
TRBJ1-6 - TRBV9 - CASSVGPENSPLHF TGTGCCAGCAGCGTTGGACCGGAAAATTCACCCCTCCACTTT
TRBJ2-7 - TRBV29-1 TRBD1 CSARTGDHEQYF TGCAGCGCACGGACAGGGGACCACGAGCAGTACTTC
TRBJ2-7 - TRBV19 - CASSTSLAAIYEQYF TGTGCCAGTAGTACATCCCTAGCAGCAATCTACGAGCAGTACTTC
TRBJ1-2 - TRBV25-1 - CASSDLQTNYGYTF TGTGCCAGCAGTGATTTACAGACGAACTATGGCTACACCTTC
TRBJ2-5 - TRBV5-1 TRBD2 CASTLSGRRETQYF TGCGCCAGCACATTAAGCGGGAGAAGGGAGACCCAGTACTTC
TRBJ2-5 few TRBV5-5 TRBD2 CASSLDRGRAVETQYF TGTGCCAGCAGCTTGGATCGCGGGAGGGCCGTCGAGACCCAGTACTTC
TRBJ2-3 few TRBV27 - CASSEQGWDTQYF TGTGCCAGCAGCGAACAGGGATGGGATACGCAGTATTTT